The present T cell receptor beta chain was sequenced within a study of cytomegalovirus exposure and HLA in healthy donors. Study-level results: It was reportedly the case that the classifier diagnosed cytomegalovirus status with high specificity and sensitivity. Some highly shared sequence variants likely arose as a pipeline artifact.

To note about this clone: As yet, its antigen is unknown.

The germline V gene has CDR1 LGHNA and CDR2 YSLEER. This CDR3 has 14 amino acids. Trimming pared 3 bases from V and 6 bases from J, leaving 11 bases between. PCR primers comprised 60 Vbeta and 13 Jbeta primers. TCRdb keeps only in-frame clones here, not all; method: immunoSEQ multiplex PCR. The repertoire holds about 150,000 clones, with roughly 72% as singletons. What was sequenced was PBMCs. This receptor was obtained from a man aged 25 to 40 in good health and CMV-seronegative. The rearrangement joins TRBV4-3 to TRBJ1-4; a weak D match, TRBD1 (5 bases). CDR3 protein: CASSQVRDYEKLFF. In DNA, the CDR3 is TGCGCCAGCAGCCAGGTCCGGGACTATGAAAAACTGTTTTTT.